Listed here are 2 T cell receptor beta chains from one sample, sequenced in a study of blood T cells in healthy people across ages. Then a second PCR, running roughly 7 to 11 cycles, was carried out with a sample-barcoded 5' primer and a J-beta primer mix. TCRdb used MiXCR to reprocess the 5' RACE reads, holding one entry per CDR3 protein. The sample contains 1.5 million to 2 million distinct CDR3 sequences, 28% of which appear only once. The sequenced material came from blood. These receptors all come from a young woman in good health.

In its sample, this clonotype was seen a few times. The chain combines TRBV20-1 with TRBJ1-4; no definite D call. CDR1 is DFQATT, CDR2 SNEGSKA, per germline (reference sequence). V lost 0 bases, J lost 4 bases, and 9 bases lay in between. CDR3 length: 14 amino acids. CDR3 residues: CSAREARNNEKLFF. The CDR3 DNA is TGCAGTGCTAGAGAGGCGCGGAATAATGAAAAACTGTTTTTT.

This clonotype came up many times. The V gene is TRBV20-1, the J gene TRBJ1-4; no clear D gene. Germline assignment: CDR1 DFQATT and CDR2 SNEGSKA (reference sequence). The CDR3 runs 16 residues. V was pared by 1 base and J by 0 bases, with 12 bases between. CDR3 DNA sequence: TGCAGTGCTAGAGGGTCTTTGCGTGCAACTAATGAAAAACTGTTTTTT. Translating it yields CSARGSLRATNEKLFF.